These T cell receptor beta chains were read from a single sample in a study of T cell responses to AZD1222 COVID-19 vaccine. Sequenced by immunoSEQ multiplex PCR; TCRdb stores in-frame clones only, minus some. The sample carries some 180,000 clones, around 90% recorded once. The sequencing used peripheral blood, collected 28 days after the second dose of the MenACWY control vaccine. Every receptor here comes from an adult who received the MenACWY meningococcal vaccine as a control. Both conserved end residues are part of each CDR3. The D gene is left open where the match is weak. The listing skips clone size in some rows; elsewhere it reads once, few, many or a size class.

abundance	j_gene	v_gene	d_gene	CDR3nt	CDR3aa
-	TRBJ2-7	TRBV6-5	TRBD1	TGTGCCAGCAAGGCAGGGGGAGATCTCTCCTACGAGCAGTACTTC	CASKAGGDLSYEQYF
-	TRBJ1-5	TRBV12-5	-	TGTGCCTCGTCGGACAGTCTCAATCAGCCCCAGCATTTT	CASSDSLNQPQHF
-	TRBJ1-2	TRBV7-9	-	TGTGCCAGCAGCTTAGCTCTCGGGAACTATGGCTACACCTTC	CASSLALGNYGYTF
-	TRBJ1-1	TRBV5-4	-	TGTGCCGTCCTCCGGGACCCCCAACATGAAGCTTTCTTT	CAVLRDPQHEAFF
few	TRBJ2-1	TRBV5-1	-	TGCGCCAGCAGCTTGAGCAATGAGCAGTTCTTC	CASSLSNEQFF
-	TRBJ1-3	TRBV6-5	-	TGTGCCAGCAGCCCAGGACTCTCTGGAAACACCATATATTTT	CASSPGLSGNTIYF
-	TRBJ1-1	TRBV14	-	TGTGCCAGCAGCCAAGATTACAGGGTGAACACTGAAGCTTTCTTT	CASSQDYRVNTEAFF
-	TRBJ2-5	TRBV4-1	TRBD1	TGCGCCAGCAGCCAAGCCGGGACAGGGGGTGAGACCCAGTACTTC	CASSQAGTGGETQYF
once	TRBJ2-2	TRBV23-1	-	TGCGCCAGGCAACAGCCGAACACCGGGGAGCTGTTTTTT	CARQQPNTGELFF
-	TRBJ1-2	TRBV9	-	TGTGCCAGCACCGTAGCAGAGGGGAACTATGGCTACACCTTC	CASTVAEGNYGYTF
-	TRBJ1-1	TRBV7-8	-	TGTGCCAGCAGCTTAGAGGCAGGGAGGAACACTGAAGCTTTCTTT	CASSLEAGRNTEAFF
-	TRBJ1-2	TRBV29-1	-	TGCAGCGTTGAGTCCCTGCGAAGGTATGGCTACACCTTC	CSVESLRRYGYTF
-	TRBJ2-7	TRBV9	-	TGTGCCAGCAGCGGGGGCTCCTACGAGCAGTACTTC	CASSGGSYEQYF
-	TRBJ2-1	TRBV7-2	-	TGTGCCAGCAGCACAGCCCCATATGAGCAGTTCTTC	CASSTAPYEQFF
-	TRBJ1-3	TRBV19	-	TGTGCCAGTATCCCACAGGGCCCGGCTGGCCACACCATATATTTT	CASIPQGPAGHTIYF
-	TRBJ1-6	TRBV4-3	-	TGCGCCAGCAGCGTATCACAGGGCTACCCTTCACCCCTCCACTTT	CASSVSQGYPSPLHF
few	TRBJ1-1	TRBV10-2	-	TGCGCCAGCTACTCAGCGCGGGGGGGTGAAGCTTTCTTT	CASYSARGGEAFF
-	TRBJ2-7	TRBV10-3	-	TGTGCCATCAGTGAGCTACTAGAGGGGGAGACCTACGAGCAGTACTTC	CAISELLEGETYEQYF
-	TRBJ1-1	TRBV7-3	-	TGTGCCAGCAGGGACGGAATGAACACTGAAGCTTTCTTT	CASRDGMNTEAFF
-	TRBJ1-6	TRBV10-3	-	TGTGCCATCAGTGAGGGGGACCGTAATTCACCCCTCCACTTT	CAISEGDRNSPLHF
-	TRBJ2-7	TRBV5-1	-	TGCGCCAGCAGCTTGGCCAGCGCGGGGCTCCTCGAGCAGTACTTC	CASSLASAGLLEQYF
-	TRBJ2-6	TRBV9	-	TGTGCCAGCAGGGCGGACCCTGGGGCCAACGTCCTGACTTTC	CASRADPGANVLTF
-	TRBJ1-4	TRBV6-6	-	TGTGCCAGCAGGAAAGACGGTGCAACTAATGAAAAACTGTTTTTT	CASRKDGATNEKLFF
-	TRBJ2-3	TRBV4-2	-	TGTGCCAGCAGCCAAGCTACGGGGGGCACAGATACGCAGTATTTT	CASSQATGGTDTQYF
-	TRBJ2-7	TRBV11-2	TRBD1	TGTGCCAGCAGCGAACAGGGGTTCGAGCAGTACTTC	CASSEQGFEQYF
-	TRBJ2-7	TRBV10-1	TRBD2	TGCGCCAGCACAGGGCTAGCGGGAACCTACGAGCAGTACTTC	CASTGLAGTYEQYF
few	TRBJ2-1	TRBV20-1	-	TGCAGTGCCGTAACGGGCCCTCGGCAGTTCTTC	CSAVTGPRQFF
-	TRBJ1-1	TRBV19	-	TGTGCCAGTAGTCTCCGACAGAACACTGAAGCTTTCTTT	CASSLRQNTEAFF
-	TRBJ1-2	TRBV19	TRBD1	TGTGCCAGTAGTATCGGGGAACAGGGGCTCGGCTACACCTTC	CASSIGEQGLGYTF
-	TRBJ1-4	TRBV19	-	TGTGCCAGCAGCCCTTTCGGAGGCCGCGAAAAACTGTTTTTT	CASSPFGGREKLFF
-	TRBJ2-7	TRBV11-3	-	TGTGCCAGCAGCCCTCGTATTCTAGGTTTACACGAGCAGTACTTC	CASSPRILGLHEQYF
-	TRBJ2-7	TRBV5-1	-	TGCGCCAGCAGCTTATCCCGCGTGGGGTACGAGCAGTACTTC	CASSLSRVGYEQYF
-	TRBJ2-7	TRBV5-1	TRBD1	TGCGCCAGCAGCCCTCGGACAGGGGCCTACGAGCAGTACTTC	CASSPRTGAYEQYF
-	TRBJ2-1	TRBV5-1	TRBD2	TGCGCCAGCAGTGTTACTAGCGGCCGATACAATGAGCAGTTCTTC	CASSVTSGRYNEQFF
few	TRBJ2-1	TRBV9	-	TGTGCCAGCAGCGTAGCCGTTAGCTCCTACAATGAGCAGTTCTTC	CASSVAVSSYNEQFF
-	TRBJ2-3	TRBV19	TRBD2	TGTGCCAGTAGTTGGTCCCTAGCGGGAACAGATACGCAGTATTTT	CASSWSLAGTDTQYF
once	TRBJ1-1	TRBV7-2	TRBD1	TGTGCCAGCAGCTTCCGGGACAGAAAATCTGAAGCTTTCTTT	CASSFRDRKSEAFF
-	TRBJ2-7	TRBV18	-	TGTGCCAGCTCACCGGGTCCTCAAATCTACGAGCAGTACTTC	CASSPGPQIYEQYF
-	TRBJ1-4	TRBV19	TRBD1	TGTGCCAGTCAGCAGGGGGCGCATACTAATGAAAAACTGTTTTTT	CASQQGAHTNEKLFF
-	TRBJ2-2	TRBV5-1	TRBD2	TGCGCCAGCAGCCTGGGGACTAGCCGTGTCGGGGAGCTGTTTTTT	CASSLGTSRVGELFF
-	TRBJ1-3	TRBV28	-	TGTGCCAGCAGCGGGGGTGGTGGAAACACCATATATTTT	CASSGGGGNTIYF
-	TRBJ2-1	TRBV11-2	TRBD2	TGTGCCAGCAGCCAGATTACTAGCGGGAGGGGCTACAATGAGCAGTTCTTC	CASSQITSGRGYNEQFF
-	TRBJ1-6	TRBV7-8	-	TGTGCCAGCAGCTTCTATAAGGCAAATAATTCACCCCTCCACTTT	CASSFYKANNSPLHF
-	TRBJ1-3	TRBV4-1	-	TGCGCCAGCAGCCAAGATAGGAACACCATATATTTT	CASSQDRNTIYF
-	TRBJ1-6	TRBV4-2	TRBD1	TGTGCCAGCAGCCAAGAGGGAGCAGGGGGCTCCTATAATTCACCCCTCCACTTT	CASSQEGAGGSYNSPLHF
-	TRBJ2-5	TRBV27	-	TGTGCCAGCAGTTTATCTTCGGCTAGCGCAGAGACCCAGTACTTC	CASSLSSASAETQYF
-	TRBJ2-2	TRBV2	TRBD2	TGTGCCAGCAAGGGACTAGCGGGAGGTACCGGGGAGCTGTTTTTT	CASKGLAGGTGELFF
-	TRBJ2-7	TRBV6-2/TRBV6-3	-	TGTGCCAGCAGTTACAAGGCGGTTTACTCCTACGAGCAGTACTTC	CASSYKAVYSYEQYF
-	TRBJ2-7	TRBV5-1	TRBD2	TGCGCCAGCAGCCCGGGGACTAGCGGGAGAGATCGCGAGCAGTACTTC	CASSPGTSGRDREQYF
-	TRBJ2-2	TRBV10-3	-	TGTGCCATCAGTGAGGACGGGCCACCCGCCGGGGAGCTGTTTTTT	CAISEDGPPAGELFF
-	TRBJ1-1	TRBV6-5	-	TGTGCCAGCACGCGAGGACAAGACACTGAAGCTTTCTTT	CASTRGQDTEAFF
once	TRBJ1-2	TRBV28	TRBD1	TGTGCCAGCAGTTTAGGGGGGGACAGGCGCTATGGCTACACCTTC	CASSLGGDRRYGYTF
-	TRBJ1-1	TRBV19	-	TGTGCCAGTAAACTGGGACCGGGCGCGACTGAAGCTTTCTTT	CASKLGPGATEAFF
-	TRBJ1-4	TRBV2	-	TGTGCCAGCAGTTGGACATCGGTCGGTGAAAAACTGTTTTTT	CASSWTSVGEKLFF